This T cell receptor beta chain was captured in a study of TIL therapy for anti-PD-1-resistant metastatic lung cancer. General study results and limits: TIL clonotype persistence in blood showed no apparent association with response.

The time point: pre-treatment sample, taken before nivolumab and TIL therapy. The libraries were made with immunoSEQ v3. Survey-level samples got 2 million or so read pairs; deep-level samples got about 5-6 million. Repertoires were generated with immunoSEQ multiplex PCR, while TCRdb's copy carries only in-frame clones and drops some. The profile shows just under 60,000 clones, more than 60% of them singletons. About this clone itself: Its antigen is not identified.

This material consisted of blood, taken at baseline. The receptor's source is a person aged 25 to 85 with non-small cell lung cancer.

CDR3 DNA sequence: TGTGCCAGCTCACCACAAGACAGGAATGAGCAGTTCTTC. This encodes CASSPQDRNEQFF. The chain uses TRBV18 and TRBJ2-1; perhaps TRBD1 as D (6 bases). There are 13 residues in the CDR3. The V gene lost 1 base and the J gene lost 7 bases, with 8 bases spanning the gap. Germline values: CDR1 KGHSH, CDR2 LQKENI.